This T cell receptor (beta chain) emerged from a study of blood T cells in healthy people across ages. Alongside a J-beta primer mix, a sample-barcoded 5' primer served in a second PCR lasting roughly 6 to 11 cycles. One entry per CDR3 protein results from TCRdb running MiXCR on the 5' RACE reads. The sample lists 650,000 to 800,000 distinct CDR3 sequences; more than 40% were seen once. This CDR3 comprises 14 residues. Germline assignment: CDR1 MNHEY and CDR2 SVGEGT. V was clipped by 6 bases and J by 0 bases, with 9 bases between them. The receptor was derived from a man in his fifties or sixties in good health. The specimen was blood. The chain couples TRBV6-2 or TRBV6-3 to TRBJ2-1; D not resolved. The CDR3 coding sequence is TGTGCCAGCAGGCCGGAGATCTCCTACAATGAGCAGTTCTTC. Its translation is CASRPEISYNEQFF.